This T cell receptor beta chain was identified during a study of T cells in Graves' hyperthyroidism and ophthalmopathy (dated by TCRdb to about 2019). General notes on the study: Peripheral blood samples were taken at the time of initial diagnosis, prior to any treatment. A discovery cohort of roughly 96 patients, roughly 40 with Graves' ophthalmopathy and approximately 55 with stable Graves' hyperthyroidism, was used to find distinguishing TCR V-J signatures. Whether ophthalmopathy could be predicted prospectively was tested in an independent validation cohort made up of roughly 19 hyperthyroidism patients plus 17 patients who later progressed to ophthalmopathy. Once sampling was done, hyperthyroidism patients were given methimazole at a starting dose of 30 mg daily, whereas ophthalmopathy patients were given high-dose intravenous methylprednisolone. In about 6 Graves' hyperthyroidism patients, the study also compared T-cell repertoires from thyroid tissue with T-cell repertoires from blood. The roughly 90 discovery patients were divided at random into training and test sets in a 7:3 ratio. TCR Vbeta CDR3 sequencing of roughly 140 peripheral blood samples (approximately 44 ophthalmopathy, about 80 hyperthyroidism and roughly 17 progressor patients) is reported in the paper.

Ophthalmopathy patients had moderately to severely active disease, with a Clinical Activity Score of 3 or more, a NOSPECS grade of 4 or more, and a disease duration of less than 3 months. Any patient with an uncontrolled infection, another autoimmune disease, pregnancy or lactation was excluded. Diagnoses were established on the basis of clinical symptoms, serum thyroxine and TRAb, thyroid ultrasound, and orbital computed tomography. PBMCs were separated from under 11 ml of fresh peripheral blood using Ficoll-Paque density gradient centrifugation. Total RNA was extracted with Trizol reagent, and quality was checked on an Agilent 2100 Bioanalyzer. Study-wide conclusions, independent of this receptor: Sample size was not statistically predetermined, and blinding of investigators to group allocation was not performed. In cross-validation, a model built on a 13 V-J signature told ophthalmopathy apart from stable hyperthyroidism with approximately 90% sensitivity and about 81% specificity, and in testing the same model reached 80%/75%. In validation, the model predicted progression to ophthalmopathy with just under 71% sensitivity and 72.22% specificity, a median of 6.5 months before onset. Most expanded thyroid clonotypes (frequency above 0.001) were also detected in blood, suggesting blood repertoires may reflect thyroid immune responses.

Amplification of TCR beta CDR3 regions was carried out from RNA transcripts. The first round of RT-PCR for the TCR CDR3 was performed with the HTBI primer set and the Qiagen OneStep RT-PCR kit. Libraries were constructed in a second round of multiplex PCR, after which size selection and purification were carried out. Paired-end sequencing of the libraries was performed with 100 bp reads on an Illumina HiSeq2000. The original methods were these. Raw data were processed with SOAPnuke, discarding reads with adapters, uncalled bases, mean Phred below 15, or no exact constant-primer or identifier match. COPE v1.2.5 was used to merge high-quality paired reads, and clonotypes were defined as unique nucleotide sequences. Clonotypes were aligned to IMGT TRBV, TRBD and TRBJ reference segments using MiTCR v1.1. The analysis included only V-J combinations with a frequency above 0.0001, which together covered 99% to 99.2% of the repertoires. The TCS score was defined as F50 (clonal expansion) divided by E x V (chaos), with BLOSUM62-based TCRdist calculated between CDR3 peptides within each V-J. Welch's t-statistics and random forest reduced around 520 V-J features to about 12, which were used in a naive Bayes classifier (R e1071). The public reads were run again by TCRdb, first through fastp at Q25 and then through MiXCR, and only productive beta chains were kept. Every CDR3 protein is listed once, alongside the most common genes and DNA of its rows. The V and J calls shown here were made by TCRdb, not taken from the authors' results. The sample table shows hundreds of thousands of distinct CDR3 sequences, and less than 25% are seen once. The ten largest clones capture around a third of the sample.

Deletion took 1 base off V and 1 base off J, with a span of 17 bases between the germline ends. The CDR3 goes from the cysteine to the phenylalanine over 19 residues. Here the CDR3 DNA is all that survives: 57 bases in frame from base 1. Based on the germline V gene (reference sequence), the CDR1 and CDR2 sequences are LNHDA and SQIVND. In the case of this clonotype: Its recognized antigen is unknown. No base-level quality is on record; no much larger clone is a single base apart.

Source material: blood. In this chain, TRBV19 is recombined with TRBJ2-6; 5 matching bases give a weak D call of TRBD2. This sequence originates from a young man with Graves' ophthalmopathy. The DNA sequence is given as TGTGCCAGTAGTATAGGGTTACTAGACCCCCCGTCTGGGGCCAACGTCCTGACTTTC. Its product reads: CASSIGLLDPPSGANVLTF.